The next 14 T cell receptor beta chains were all read from a single sample in a study of blood T cell repertoires in COVID-19. Here immunoSEQ multiplex PCR was the method, and the copy in TCRdb shows in-frame clones only, minus some. The sample yields fewer than 200,000 clones, just under 90% seen once. Sequenced input: peripheral blood. The receptors shown here come from a woman in her 70s with COVID-19, enrolled during active disease.

This sequence joins TRBV5-4 and TRBJ2-2; 15 bases map to TRBD2. V lost 4 bases, J lost 6 bases, and 10 bases stayed unmatched. Looked up from germline, CDR1 is SGHNT and CDR2 is YYREEE (reference sequence). The CDR3 sequence is 18 residues long. The CDR3 is CASSRTPGLAGGAGELFF. CDR3 DNA: TGTGCCAGCAGCCGAACCCCGGGACTAGCGGGAGGAGCCGGGGAGCTGTTTTTT.

The chain employs TRBV30 and TRBJ1-5; 8 positions agree with TRBD1. The CDR3 has 14 residues. V lost 2 bases, J lost 5 bases, and 5 bases stayed unmatched. The V gene's germline CDR1 is GTSNPN and CDR2 SVGIG (reference sequence). The CDR3 spells CAWSQGAGDQPQHF. The CDR3 DNA is TGTGCCTGGAGTCAGGGGGCGGGGGATCAGCCCCAGCATTTT.

The chain is built from TRBV25-1 and TRBJ2-1; possibly TRBD2 for D (6 bases). This CDR3 is 14 amino acids long. CDR1 is MGHDK, CDR2 SYGVNS, per germline. Trimming left V 1 base short and J 7 bases short, with 11 bases between. The CDR3 DNA is TGTGCCAGCAGTGAATTCCGGGGGACTAATGAGCAGTTCTTC. Translated: CASSEFRGTNEQFF.

There are a few counts of this clone. The chain links TRBV7-9 to TRBJ2-6; the match to TRBD2 covers 7 bases. Per the germline V gene, CDR1 is SEHNR and CDR2 is FQNEAQ (reference sequence). The CDR3 contains 18 residues. V was pared by 5 bases and J by 2 bases, with 12 bases of the junction left unmatched. The CDR3 DNA is TGTGCCAGCAGCGCCGGATTGGGAGGGCTAGCTGGGGCCAACGTCCTGACTTTC. Its translation: CASSAGLGGLAGANVLTF.

In its sample, this clone was seen many times. This CDR3 is CASSLNRASRYEQYF. The CDR3 coding sequence is TGTGCCAGCAGCTTAAATCGGGCTAGCAGGTACGAGCAGTACTTC. J is TRBJ2-7 and V is TRBV7-2, with D tentatively TRBD2 (5 bases). This CDR3 has 15 residues. The V end lost 2 bases, the J end lost 4 bases, and 15 bases lay between the germline ends. CDR1 and CDR2 from the germline V gene are SGHTA and FQGNSA.

The V gene is TRBV28, the J gene TRBJ1-5; 8 bases match TRBD1. Unmatched junction bases numbered 13, after V lost 8 bases and J lost 1 base. The CDR3 contains 17 residues. The germline V gene encodes CDR1 MDHEN and CDR2 SYDVKM. CDR3 sequence: CASLTSGQGWSNQPQHF. For the CDR3, the DNA is TGTGCCAGCCTTACCTCAGGACAGGGTTGGAGCAATCAGCCCCAGCATTTT.

This clone showed up just a few times. The chain links TRBV3-1 (or the pseudogene TRBV3-2) to TRBJ2-5, with a weak D call TRBD2 (6 bases). The length of the CDR3 is 16 residues. CDR1 is LGHDT, CDR2 YNNKEL, per germline (reference sequence). Trimming shortened V by 1 base and J by 1 base, and 13 bases separated the two germline ends. CDR3: CASSQAGVSGQETQYF. DNA for the CDR3: TGTGCCAGCAGCCAAGCGGGAGTGTCCGGCCAAGAGACCCAGTACTTC.

V gene TRBV2 combines with J gene TRBJ2-6; TRBD1 matches at 7 bases. Germline lookup yields CDR1 SNHLY and CDR2 FYNNEI. The V segment lost 9 bases and the J segment 2 bases; nucleotides outside the gene matches: 16. The length of the CDR3 is 18 residues. The CDR3 region has the DNA TGTGCCAGGGAAGATCATCAGGGCCAGGGGGCTGGGGCCAACGTCCTGACTTTC. Protein product: CAREDHQGQGAGANVLTF.

V and J are TRBV7-2 and TRBJ1-2; tentative D call: TRBD1 (6 bases). V lost 5 bases to trimming and J lost 0 bases, with 16 bases between them. The CDR3 has 16 residues. Germline CDR1 reads SGHTA; CDR2 reads FQGNSA. The CDR3 nucleotides read TGTGCCAGCAGCCGCACGGGGGGACAAGCTAACTATGGCTACACCTTC. As protein: CASSRTGGQANYGYTF.

The chain couples TRBV28 to TRBJ1-4; D call uncertain. Trimming shortened V by 6 bases and J by 14 bases, and 22 bases separated the two germline ends. This CDR3 spans 14 amino acids. Germline V gives CDR1 MDHEN, CDR2 SYDVKM. The CDR3 coding sequence is TGTGCCAGCAGCCTACACGGGGTCCGAGTTTGGCTGTTTTTT. It is translated as CASSLHGVRVWLFF.

The chain links TRBV28 to TRBJ1-1, with D maybe TRBD1 (5 bases). The CDR3 sequence is 14 residues long. The ends were cut back, 5 bases at V and 10 bases at J, with 20 bases in the middle. CDR1 and CDR2 (germline): MDHEN, SYDVKM. CDR3 region: CASSLPDTGFRAFF. For the CDR3, the DNA is TGTGCCAGCAGTCTTCCCGACACAGGATTTCGAGCTTTCTTT. Using reference TRBV28 and TRBJ1-1 for the parts outside the CDR3, the full variable domain is DVKVTQSSRYLVKRTGEKVFLECVQDMDHENMFWYRQDPGLGLRLIYFSYDVKMKEKGDIPEGYSVSREKKERFSLILESASTNQTSMYLCASSLPDTGFRAFFGQGTRLTVV.

The chain uses TRBV19 and TRBJ1-5; 9 positions agree with TRBD1. The CDR3 runs 17 residues. V lost 2 bases to trimming and J lost 0 bases; unmatched junction nucleotides: 5. The germline V gene encodes CDR1 LNHDA and CDR2 SQIVND (reference sequence). CDR3 in amino acids: CASSIWDRVSSNQPQHF. CDR3 DNA sequence: TGTGCCAGTAGTATATGGGACAGGGTTAGTAGCAATCAGCCCCAGCATTTT.

Only one count was recorded for this clone. The chain joins TRBV3-1 (or the pseudogene TRBV3-2) to TRBJ2-7; 8 nucleotides line up with TRBD1. J gave up 3 bases and V 1 base, and 5 bases lay outside the gene matches. This CDR3 contains 15 residues. Germline V gene data show CDR1 as LGHDT and CDR2 as YNNKEL (reference sequence). CDR3 loop: CASSQVAGGGYEQYF. As DNA, the CDR3 is TGTGCCAGCAGCCAAGTGGCAGGGGGCGGCTACGAGCAGTACTTC.

The chain links TRBV28 to TRBJ1-2; TRBD1 matches 7 bases. The CDR3 has 14 amino acids. The ends lost 4 bases at V and 5 bases at J; junction bases unmatched: 7. Germline V CDR1 and CDR2: MDHEN, SYDVKM. As DNA, the CDR3 is TGTGCCAGCAGTTCGGAGGGGGCAGGATATGGCTACACCTTC. Translated, it gives CASSSEGAGYGYTF.